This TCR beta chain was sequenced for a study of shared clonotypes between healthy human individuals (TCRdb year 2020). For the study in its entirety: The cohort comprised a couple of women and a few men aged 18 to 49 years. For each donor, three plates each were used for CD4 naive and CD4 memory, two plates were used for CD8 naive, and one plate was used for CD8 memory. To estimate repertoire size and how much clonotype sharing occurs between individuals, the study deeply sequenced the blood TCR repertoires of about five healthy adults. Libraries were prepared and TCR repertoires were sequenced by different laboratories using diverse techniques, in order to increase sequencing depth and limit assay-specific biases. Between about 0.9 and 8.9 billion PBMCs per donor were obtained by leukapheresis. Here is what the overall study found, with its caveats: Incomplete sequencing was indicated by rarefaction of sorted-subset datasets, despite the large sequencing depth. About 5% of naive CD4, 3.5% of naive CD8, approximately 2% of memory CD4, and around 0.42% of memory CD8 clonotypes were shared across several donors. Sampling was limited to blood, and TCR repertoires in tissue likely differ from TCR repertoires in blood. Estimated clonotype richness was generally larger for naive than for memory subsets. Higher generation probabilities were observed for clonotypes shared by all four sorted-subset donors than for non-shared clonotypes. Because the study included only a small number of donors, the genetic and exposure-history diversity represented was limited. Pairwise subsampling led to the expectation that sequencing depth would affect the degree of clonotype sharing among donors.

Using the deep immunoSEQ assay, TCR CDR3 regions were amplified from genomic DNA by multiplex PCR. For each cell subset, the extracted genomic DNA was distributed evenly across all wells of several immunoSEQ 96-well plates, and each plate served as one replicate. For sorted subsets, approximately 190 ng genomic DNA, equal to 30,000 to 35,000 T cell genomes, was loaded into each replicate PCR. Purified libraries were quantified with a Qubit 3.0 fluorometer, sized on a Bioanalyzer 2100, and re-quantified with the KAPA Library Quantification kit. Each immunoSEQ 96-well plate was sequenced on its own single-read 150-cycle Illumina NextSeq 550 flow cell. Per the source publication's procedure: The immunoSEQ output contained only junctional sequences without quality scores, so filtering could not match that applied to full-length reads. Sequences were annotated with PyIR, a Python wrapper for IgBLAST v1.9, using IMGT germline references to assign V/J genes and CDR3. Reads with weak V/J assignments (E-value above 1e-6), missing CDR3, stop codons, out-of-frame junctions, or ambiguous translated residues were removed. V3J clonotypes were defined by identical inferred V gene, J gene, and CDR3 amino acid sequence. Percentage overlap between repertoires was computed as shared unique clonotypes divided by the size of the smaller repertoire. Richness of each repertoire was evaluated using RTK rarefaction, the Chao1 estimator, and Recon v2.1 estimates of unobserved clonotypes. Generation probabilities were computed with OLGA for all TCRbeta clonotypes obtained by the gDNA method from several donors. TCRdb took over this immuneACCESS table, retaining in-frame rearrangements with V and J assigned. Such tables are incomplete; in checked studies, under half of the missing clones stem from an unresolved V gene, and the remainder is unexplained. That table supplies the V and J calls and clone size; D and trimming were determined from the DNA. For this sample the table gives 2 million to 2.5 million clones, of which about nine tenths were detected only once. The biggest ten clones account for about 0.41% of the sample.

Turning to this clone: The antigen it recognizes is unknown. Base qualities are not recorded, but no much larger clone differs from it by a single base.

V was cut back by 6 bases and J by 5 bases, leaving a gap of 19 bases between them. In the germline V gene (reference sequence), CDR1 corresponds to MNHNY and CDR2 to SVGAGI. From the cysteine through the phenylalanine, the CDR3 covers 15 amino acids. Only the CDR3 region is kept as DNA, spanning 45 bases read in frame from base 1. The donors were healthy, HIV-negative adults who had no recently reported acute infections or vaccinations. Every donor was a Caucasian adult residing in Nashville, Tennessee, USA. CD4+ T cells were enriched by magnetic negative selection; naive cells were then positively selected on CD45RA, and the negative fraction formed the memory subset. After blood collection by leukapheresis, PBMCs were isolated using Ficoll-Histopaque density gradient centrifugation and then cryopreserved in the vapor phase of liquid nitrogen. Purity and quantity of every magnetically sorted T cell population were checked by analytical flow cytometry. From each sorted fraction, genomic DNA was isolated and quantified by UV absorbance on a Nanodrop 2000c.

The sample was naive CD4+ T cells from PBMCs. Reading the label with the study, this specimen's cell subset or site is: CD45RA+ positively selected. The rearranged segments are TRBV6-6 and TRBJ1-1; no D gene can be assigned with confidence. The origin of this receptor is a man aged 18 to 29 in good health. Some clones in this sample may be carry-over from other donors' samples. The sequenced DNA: TGTGCCAGCAGCCAGGAGGCGGGGTTAAGGACTGAAGCTTTCTTT. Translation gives CASSQEAGLRTEAFF.